These 15 T cell receptor beta chains share one sample of origin, sequenced in a study of CD8+ T cells in alopecia areata. For about five patients, CD4+ cells were sorted into CD25+CD127- cells. Reverse transcribed after extraction, RNA yielded cDNA as the sequencing template. The method was immunoSEQ multiplex PCR; TCRdb's version includes in-frame clones alone and lacks a portion of them. Of 35,000 to 45,000 clones listed, around 57% are singletons. Input material: CD4+ Tregs sorted from blood. The receptors were sampled from a human donor with alopecia areata.

This clone was seen a few times. V and J are TRBV28 and TRBJ2-3, with D possibly being TRBD1 (6 bases). V lost 2 bases and J 4 bases, leaving 10 bases between the germline ends. Germline V gene sequence: CDR1 MDHEN, CDR2 SYDVKM. The CDR3 contains 14 residues. Here the CDR3 reads CASSLMSGADTQYF. Written as DNA, the CDR3 is TGTGCCAGCAGTTTAATGTCAGGGGCAGATACGCAGTATTTT.

The rearrangement joins TRBV7-3 to TRBJ1-2; D gene unclear. Germline V CDR1 and CDR2: SGHTA, FQGTGA. CDR3 length equals 13 residues. V lost 2 bases, J lost 10 bases, and 14 bases lay in between. CDR3 in DNA: TGTGCCAGCAGCTTACCGGGAGAACGGACCTACACCTTC. It specifies CASSLPGERTYTF.

V is TRBV23-1 and J is TRBJ2-1, with TRBD1 as a possible D gene (10 bases). Being an ORF, TRBV23-1 has a function that is uncertain. CDR3 size: 19 residues. V shed 3 bases and J shed 9 bases, with 30 bases lying between them. DNA for the CDR3: TGCGCCAGCAGTCAGTCGACAGGGGGCATCGGGACTAGCATTGTTGAGCAGTTCTTC. It codes for CASSQSTGGIGTSIVEQFF.

The chain links TRBV5-1 to TRBJ1-3; D is unclear. The germline V and J ends were trimmed by 0 bases and 4 bases, with 8 bases remaining between them. The CDR3 runs 14 residues. Germline CDR1 and CDR2: SGHRS and YFSETQ. CDR3 region: CASSLEGRGNTIYF. The CDR3 coding sequence is TGCGCCAGCAGCTTGGAAGGGAGGGGAAACACCATATATTTT.

The chain links TRBV18 to TRBJ2-5; TRBD2 might be the D (6 bases). From germline, CDR1 is KGHSH and CDR2 LQKENI. V lost 3 bases, J lost 3 bases, and 14 bases lay in between. The CDR3 consists of 15 residues. DNA of the CDR3: TGTGCCAGCTCACCTGTACTAGCTAGGGAAGAGACCCAGTACTTC. Amino acid sequence: CASSPVLAREETQYF.

The chain couples TRBV28 to TRBJ1-1; perhaps TRBD1 as D (6 bases). Per germline, CDR1 MDHEN and CDR2 SYDVKM. Trimming took 4 bases from V and 10 from J, leaving 16 bases between them. This CDR3 has 13 amino acids. In DNA form, the CDR3 reads TGTGCCAGCAGTTCCGGGACAAAGGTGGGAGCTTTCTTT. It yields the protein CASSSGTKVGAFF.

The chain has TRBV6-5 and TRBJ2-1; 8 bases map to TRBD2. V was clipped by 6 bases and J by 1 base; unmatched bases: 5. Germline loops: CDR1 MNHEY, CDR2 SVGAGI. CDR3 length: 15 residues. The CDR3 DNA sequence: TGTGCCAGCAGCCTGACTAGCGCGTCCTACAATGAGCAGTTCTTC. It is translated as CASSLTSASYNEQFF.

The chain recombines TRBV7-9 with TRBJ1-2; 7 bases agree with TRBD1. There are 15 residues in the CDR3. Trimming took 5 bases from V and 5 from J; bases not matched to a gene: 11. Germline CDR1 SEHNR, CDR2 FQNEAQ (reference sequence). The CDR3 is CASSREQGSFYGYTF. CDR3 nucleotides: TGTGCCAGCAGCCGCGAACAGGGGTCTTTTTATGGCTACACCTTC.

The rearrangement uses TRBV2 and TRBJ2-1, with TRBD2 as a possible D gene (5 bases). CDR3 length: 15 residues. The V end was cut by 6 bases, the J end by 0 bases, with 12 bases between. In germline, CDR1 is SNHLY, CDR2 FYNNEI. The chain's CDR3 is CASRLARSSYNEQFF. CDR3 coding DNA: TGTGCCAGCAGGCTAGCCCGGAGCTCCTACAATGAGCAGTTCTTC.

The rearrangement links TRBV4-3 to TRBJ2-2; 10 bases agree with TRBD1. The V segment lost 0 bases and the J segment 3 bases; nucleotides outside the gene matches: 4. Germline V gene sequence: CDR1 LGHNA, CDR2 YSLEER. The CDR3 covers 17 residues. The CDR3 here is CASSQDPGTGDTGELFF. CDR3 nucleotide sequence: TGCGCCAGCAGCCAAGACCCCGGGACAGGGGACACCGGGGAGCTGTTTTTT.

CDR3 in DNA: TGTGCCAGCAGCTTAGACAGCACAACTAGCAATCAGCCCCAGCATTTT. This translates into CASSLDSTTSNQPQHF. The chain has TRBV7-2 and TRBJ1-5; D gene unclear. The CDR3 has 16 residues. Germline CDR1 reads SGHTA; CDR2 reads FQGNSA. V lost 1 base and J lost 0, with 10 bases in between. Filled out from reference TRBV7-2 and TRBJ1-5, the complete variable domain reads GAGVSQSPSNKVTEKGKDVELRCDPISGHTALYWYRQSLGQGLEFLIYFQGNSAPDKSGLPSDRFSAERTGGSVSTLTIQRTQQEDSAVYLCASSLDSTTSNQPQHFGDGTRLSIL.

The chain uses TRBV5-1 and TRBJ1-1; 11 bases map to TRBD1. V trimming: 4 bases; J trimming: 5 bases; junction bases outside the gene matches: 13. Germline-derived CDR1 and CDR2 are SGHRS and YFSETQ. The CDR3 runs 17 residues. The CDR3 coding sequence is TGCGCCAGCAGCCTCGGACAGGGGGCAAGGTTGAGGACTGAAGCTTTCTTT. Amino acid sequence: CASSLGQGARLRTEAFF.

The rearrangement joins TRBV25-1 to TRBJ2-4; 8 nucleotides align to TRBD2. CDR3 length: 18 residues. Germline trimming cut 0 bases from V and 5 bases from J; bases unmatched to any gene: 12. Germline V gene sequence: CDR1 MGHDK, CDR2 SYGVNS. The CDR3 DNA sequence: TGTGCCAGCAGTGAATATCTCCGAGACTCACTAGCGGAAAACATTCAGTACTTC. Amino acid sequence: CASSEYLRDSLAENIQYF. The full variable domain, with the rest looked up from reference TRBV25-1 and TRBJ2-4, is EADIYQTPRYLVIGTGKKITLECSQTMGHDKMYWYQQDPGMELHLIHYSYGVNSTEKGDLSSESTVSRIRTEHFPLTLESARPSHTSQYLCASSEYLRDSLAENIQYFGAGTRLSVL.

V gene TRBV6-5 combines with J gene TRBJ1-1; no firm D call. The CDR3 contains 16 residues. Germline CDR1 reads MNHEY; CDR2 reads SVGAGI. V dropped 0 bases and J dropped 1 base, with 12 bases sitting between them. As DNA, the CDR3 is TGTGCCAGCAGTTACTCCGCGTCCAGGAGGAACACTGAAGCTTTCTTT. This encodes CASSYSASRRNTEAFF.

This clone came up a few times. The chain uses TRBV27 and TRBJ2-3; tentatively, D is TRBD2 (5 bases). The CDR3 covers 15 residues. Germline CDR1 reads MNHEY; CDR2 reads SMNVEV (reference sequence). Trimming left V 5 bases short and J 6 bases short, with 18 bases between. This chain's CDR3 is CASSPPPGVADTQYF. In nucleotides, the CDR3 is TGTGCCAGCAGTCCTCCCCCCGGGGTGGCGGATACGCAGTATTTT.